The 3 T cell receptor beta chains listed next were all sequenced from one sample in a study of tumor and adjacent non-tumor tissue in lung cancer. RNA was extracted from bulk tissue without any cell sorting. The library came from three nested PCR rounds adapted from ARM-PCR protocols. One entry per CDR3 protein, called by TCRdb with MiXCR from the multiplex PCR reads. The sample contains under 100,000 distinct CDR3 sequences, roughly 62% of which appear only once. Sequencing input: lung tumor tissue. The origin of the receptors is a man between 65 and 79 years old with non-small cell lung cancer.

This clonotype was detected only once. The junction differs from germline at one of its ends, possibly a read error. This chain links TRBV11-2 with TRBJ2-5; 7 bases agree with TRBD2. The CDR3 runs to 15 residues. Germline V gene sequence: CDR1 SGHAT, CDR2 FQNNGV. CDR3 in amino acids: CASSLDRGVGETQYF. The CDR3 nucleotides read TGTGCCAGCAGCTTAGATCGGGGGGTTGGAGAGACTCAGTACTTC. The variable domain in full, with the rest retrieved from reference TRBV11-2 and TRBJ2-5, is EAGVAQSPRYKIIEKRQSVAFWCNPISGHATLYWYQQILGQGPKLLIQFQNNGVVDDSQLPKDRFSAERLKGVDSTLKIQPAKLEDSAVYLCASSLDRGVGETQYFGPGTRLLVL.

Comment on this clonotype: This clone may be a read error of a much larger clone one base away. The V gene is TRBV28, the J gene TRBJ1-2; no firm D call. There are 13 residues in the CDR3. Germline V CDR1 and CDR2: MDHEN, SYDVKM. The CDR3 is CANSLRGISGYTF. DNA of the CDR3: TGTGCCAACAGTTTACGAGGGATAAGTGGCTACACCTTC.

This chain joins TRBV20-1 and TRBJ2-5, with D tentatively TRBD2 (6 bases). With 4 bases removed from V and 4 bases from J, the gap between germline ends came to 13 bases. The CDR3 length is 13 residues. Germline values: CDR1 DFQATT, CDR2 SNEGSKA (reference sequence). This chain's CDR3 is CSANGDLAETQYF. The DNA for the CDR3 is TGCAGTGCTAATGGGGACTTAGCAGAGACCCAGTACTTC.